The sequence of this T cell receptor (beta chain) was determined in a study of blood T cell repertoires in COVID-19. Participants came from some 26 US areas, aged about 18 to 95 years. Original analysis: Estimates of nucleated cell counts were drawn from the amplification of reference gene primers. Libraries were prepared by immunoSEQ multiplex PCR; TCRdb keeps only in-frame clonotypes and omits some of them. The DNA gave D and trimming, while V, J and clone size come from that table. Of 380,000 or so clones in the sample, over 75% were seen once. This sequence originates from a man younger than 40 who had recovered from COVID-19. The source material was PBMCs or T cells enriched from blood (not recorded which).

The CDR3 spells CASSPWMGGGAKETQYF. DNA of the CDR3: TGTGCCAGCAGTCCCTGGATGGGCGGGGGGGCCAAAGAGACCCAGTACTTC. The gene calls are TRBV25-1 and TRBJ2-5; 9 positions match TRBD2. CDR1 is MGHDK, CDR2 SYGVNS, per germline. With V trimmed by 5 bases and J by 3 bases, 13 bases remained unmatched. This CDR3 contains 17 residues. Combining the CDR3 with reference TRBV25-1 and TRBJ2-5 gives the whole variable domain EADIYQTPRYLVIGTGKKITLECSQTMGHDKMYWYQQDPGMELHLIHYSYGVNSTEKGDLSSESTVSRIRTEHFPLTLESARPSHTSQYLCASSPWMGGGAKETQYFGPGTRLLVL.